The 30 T cell receptor beta chains below all came from one sample that was sequenced in a study of T cell responses to AZD1222 COVID-19 vaccine. Sequencing used immunoSEQ multiplex PCR; TCRdb keeps in-frame clones, though not all of them. This sample has just under 150,000 clones, with roughly 87% found just once. The sequenced sample was peripheral blood, obtained 28 days after the second AZD1222 dose. The receptors shown here come from an adult who received the AZD1222 COVID-19 vaccine.

The chain uses TRBV19 and TRBJ1-5; D remains ambiguous. Germline V CDR1 and CDR2: LNHDA, SQIVND (reference sequence). V was cut by 5 bases and J by 3 bases, with 8 bases left in between. The CDR3 is 13 amino acids. The CDR3 nucleotides read TGTGCCAGTAGTCTTTGGGTCAATCAGCCCCAGCATTTT. Translating gives CASSLWVNQPQHF.

This rearrangement joins TRBV7-2 to TRBJ2-1, with 10 bases fitting TRBD2. V dropped 6 bases and J dropped 7; count of bases not matched to a gene: 9. Per the germline V gene, CDR1 is SGHTA and CDR2 is FQGNSA. This CDR3 has 15 amino acids. Here the CDR3 reads CASSPSGSRKNEQFF. The CDR3 nucleotides read TGTGCCAGCAGTCCTAGCGGGAGTCGTAAAAATGAGCAGTTCTTC. The entire variable domain, with the rest obtained from reference TRBV7-2 and TRBJ2-1, is as follows: GAGVSQSPSNKVTEKGKDVELRCDPISGHTALYWYRQSLGQGLEFLIYFQGNSAPDKSGLPSDRFSAERTGGSVSTLTIQRTQQEDSAVYLCASSPSGSRKNEQFFGPGTRLTVL.

Only one count was recorded for this clone. The V and J genes are TRBV28 and TRBJ1-5; TRBD1 matches at 8 bases. This CDR3 comprises 15 residues. V gave up 5 bases and J gave up 4 bases; unmatched junction bases: 7. Germline-derived CDR1 and CDR2 are MDHEN and SYDVKM. DNA for the CDR3: TGTGCCAGCAGTCCGACAGGGGTCGGAAATCAGCCCCAGCATTTT. As protein: CASSPTGVGNQPQHF.

The chain has TRBV18 and TRBJ2-7; 7 bases are a match to TRBD1. The V gene end was trimmed by 4 bases and the J gene end by 1 base; junction bases not matched to a gene: 4. CDR1 is KGHSH and CDR2 is LQKENI in the germline V gene. This CDR3 has 14 residues. In DNA form, the CDR3 reads TGTGCCAGCTCACACGGGACAGAGTCCTACGAGCAGTACTTC. This encodes CASSHGTESYEQYF.

The chain employs TRBV2 and TRBJ1-3; D gene uncertain. V lost 6 bases and J 3 bases, leaving 15 bases between the germline ends. CDR1 SNHLY and CDR2 FYNNEI come from the germline V gene. The CDR3 runs to 15 residues. CDR3 in DNA: TGTGCCAGCAGCCCCCGTCCAGGTTATGGAAACACCATATATTTT. Translated, it gives CASSPRPGYGNTIYF.

The CDR3 protein is CSASQAGGVNEQFF. The DNA for the CDR3 is TGCAGTGCTAGTCAAGCGGGAGGTGTGAATGAGCAGTTCTTC. The chain joins TRBV20-1 to TRBJ2-1; TRBD2 aligns across 9 bases. Trimming removed 3 bases from V and 7 bases from J; junction bases left unmatched: 7. The germline V gene encodes CDR1 DFQATT and CDR2 SNEGSKA (reference sequence). There are 14 residues in the CDR3.

This clone was seen a few times. The chain links TRBV6-2 or TRBV6-3 to TRBJ2-3; 9 bases line up with TRBD1. The V segment lost 6 bases and the J segment 0 bases; nucleotides outside the gene matches: 16. The germline V gene has CDR1 MNHEY and CDR2 SVGEGT. The CDR3 loop spans 19 amino acids. The CDR3 loop is CASSPFAGAGTGSTDTQYF. The CDR3 nucleotides read TGTGCCAGCAGCCCCTTCGCCGGGGCCGGGACAGGGAGCACAGATACGCAGTATTTT.

V gene TRBV5-1 combines with J gene TRBJ2-2; D remains ambiguous. V shed 5 bases and J shed 0 bases, with 8 bases lying between them. Germline CDR1 reads SGHRS; CDR2 reads YFSETQ. The CDR3 sequence is 14 residues long. The CDR3 DNA follows: TGCGCCAGCAGTGGTGGGTCGAACACCGGGGAGCTGTTTTTT. This encodes CASSGGSNTGELFF.

The rearrangement uses TRBV6-2 or TRBV6-3 and TRBJ1-2, with a possible D match to TRBD1 (5 bases). The ends were cut back, 5 bases at V and 5 bases at J, with 9 bases in the middle. The CDR3 is 12 residues long. The germline gives CDR1 MNHEY, CDR2 SVGEGT. As DNA, the CDR3 is TGTGCCAGCAGTCCGGGGGGGTATGGCTACACCTTC. Protein: CASSPGGYGYTF.

This sequence joins TRBV28 and TRBJ2-7; tentatively, D is TRBD1 or TRBD2 (5 bases each). Trimming took off 5 bases at V and 7 bases at J, with 15 bases between the two ends. The CDR3 extends over 13 amino acids. Per the germline V gene, CDR1 is MDHEN and CDR2 is SYDVKM. The CDR3 DNA sequence: TGTGCCAGCAGTACGGGACCGAGGTGGGAGCAGTACTTC. The encoded protein is CASSTGPRWEQYF.

The rearrangement joins TRBV3-1 (or the pseudogene TRBV3-2) to TRBJ2-5; TRBD2 aligns across 12 bases. Germline V gene lookup returns CDR1 LGHDT and CDR2 YNNKEL (reference sequence). Trimming cost V 4 bases and J 6 bases; bases outside gene matches: 6. The CDR3 runs 15 residues. The chain's CDR3 is CASSRTTSGRKTQYF. DNA of the CDR3: TGTGCCAGCAGCCGGACTACTAGCGGGAGGAAGACCCAGTACTTC.

V is TRBV7-2 and J is TRBJ1-5; D call uncertain. V was trimmed by 0 bases and J by 5 bases, leaving 5 bases between them. Germline V CDR1 and CDR2: SGHTA, FQGNSA. The CDR3 covers 13 residues. CDR3 in DNA: TGTGCCAGCAGCTTAGCGCGATATCAGCCCCAGCATTTT. Translated, it gives CASSLARYQPQHF. The full variable domain, with the rest looked up from reference TRBV7-2 and TRBJ1-5, is GAGVSQSPSNKVTEKGKDVELRCDPISGHTALYWYRQSLGQGLEFLIYFQGNSAPDKSGLPSDRFSAERTGGSVSTLTIQRTQQEDSAVYLCASSLARYQPQHFGDGTRLSIL.

The rearrangement links TRBV11-3 to TRBJ2-1; 11 nucleotides agree with TRBD2. V trimming: 3 bases; J trimming: 5 bases; junction bases outside the gene matches: 3. The CDR3 is made up of 15 amino acids. The germline V gene encodes CDR1 SGHNT and CDR2 YENEEA. CDR3 in DNA: TGTGCCAGCAGCTTGGGGACTAGCGGAAACAATGAGCAGTTCTTC. This codes for CASSLGTSGNNEQFF.

The genes are TRBV3-1 (or the pseudogene TRBV3-2) and TRBJ1-1; D ambiguous. Germline CDR1 reads LGHDT; CDR2 reads YNNKEL (reference sequence). This CDR3 has 19 amino acids. The V end lost 1 base, the J end lost 2 bases, and 23 bases lay between the germline ends. CDR3: CASSQGPSRQYRLNTEAFF. The CDR3 DNA follows: TGTGCCAGCAGCCAAGGCCCTAGCCGCCAGTACCGACTAAACACTGAAGCTTTCTTT.

The V call is TRBV29-1, the J call TRBJ1-2; TRBD1 might be the D (6 bases). The CDR3 totals 14 residues. Trimming removed 1 base from V and 7 bases from J, with 16 bases in between. Germline loops: CDR1 SQVTM, CDR2 ANQGSEA. CDR3 bases: TGCAGCGTTGAAGTCGGGGTCGGGGGGCTTGGCTACACCTTC. Its protein is CSVEVGVGGLGYTF.

V usage is TRBV10-3 and J usage is TRBJ1-1, with unresolved D. Germline V gene sequence: CDR1 ENHRY, CDR2 SYGVKD. The CDR3 has 12 amino acids. Trimming took off 6 bases at V and 6 bases at J, with 11 bases between the two ends. The DNA for the CDR3 is TGTGCCATCAGACCGAAGGACGCTGAAGCTTTCTTT. Its protein is CAIRPKDAEAFF.

This chain links TRBV7-2 with TRBJ2-7; unclear D gene. Germline CDR1 reads SGHTA; CDR2 reads FQGNSA. Trimming took off 5 bases at V and 3 bases at J, with 26 bases between the two ends. The CDR3 contains 18 residues. Here the CDR3 reads CASSLRPLQSLRNYEQYF. In DNA form, the CDR3 reads TGTGCCAGCAGCCTCAGACCCCTACAGTCCCTCCGCAACTACGAGCAGTACTTC.

V and J are TRBV6-5 and TRBJ1-1; TRBD1 matches 7 bases. In germline, CDR1 is MNHEY, CDR2 SVGAGI. V trimming: 5 bases; J trimming: 1 base; junction bases outside the gene matches: 4. The CDR3 consists of 14 residues. The DNA of the CDR3 is TGTGCCAGCAGTAGAGAGGGGGCGAACACTGAAGCTTTCTTT. Protein sequence: CASSREGANTEAFF.

The V call is TRBV7-3, the J call TRBJ2-2; D is perhaps TRBD1 or TRBD2 (5 bases each). This CDR3 spans 15 amino acids. The V end lost 0 bases, the J end lost 5 bases, and 10 bases lay between the germline ends. CDR1 is SGHTA and CDR2 is FQGTGA in the germline V gene. Here the CDR3 reads CASSLTGTGTGELFF. The DNA for the CDR3 is TGTGCCAGCAGCTTAACCGGGACGGGAACCGGGGAGCTGTTTTTT. Complete variable domain (other parts from reference TRBV7-3 and TRBJ2-2): GAGVSQTPSNKVTEKGKYVELRCDPISGHTALYWYRQSLGQGPEFLIYFQGTGAADDSGLPNDRFFAVRPEGSVSTLKIQRTERGDSAVYLCASSLTGTGTGELFFGEGSRLTVL.

The V call is TRBV24-1, the J call TRBJ1-1; D unresolved. The CDR3 contains 13 residues. Germline V gene lookup returns CDR1 KGHDR and CDR2 SFDVKD. The V end was cut by 4 bases, the J end by 9 bases, with 14 bases between. In DNA, the CDR3 is TGTGCCACCAGTGAAACCGGACGAGAGAAAGCTTTCTTT. Translating gives CATSETGREKAFF.

V and J are TRBV30 and TRBJ1-3; D gene unclear. The germline V gene has CDR1 GTSNPN and CDR2 SVGIG (reference sequence). V shed 4 bases and J shed 0 bases, with 10 bases lying between them. CDR3 length: 14 residues. The CDR3, as DNA: TGTGCCTGGAATAGCGGGAACTCTGGAAACACCATATATTTT. Its protein is CAWNSGNSGNTIYF.

The V gene is TRBV7-9, the J gene TRBJ2-5; 9 positions agree with TRBD1. This CDR3 has 16 amino acids. V shed 3 bases, J shed 5 bases, and the junction held 10 bases outside the gene matches. Per the germline V gene, CDR1 is SEHNR and CDR2 is FQNEAQ (reference sequence). This chain's CDR3 is CASSLSSGTGRETQYF. DNA for the CDR3: TGTGCCAGCAGCTTGTCTTCCGGGACAGGGAGGGAGACCCAGTACTTC.

The gene calls are TRBV9 and TRBJ2-1, with 8 bases identical to TRBD2. This CDR3 comprises 14 residues. Per the germline V gene, CDR1 is SGDLS and CDR2 is YYNGEE. J lost 9 bases, V lost 1 base, and 6 bases had no gene match. CDR3 amino acids: CASSVSASGPEQFF. The CDR3 bases are TGTGCCAGCAGCGTATCGGCTAGCGGGCCTGAGCAGTTCTTC.

The chain carries TRBV27 and TRBJ1-1; 7 positions agree with TRBD1. CDR3 length: 14 amino acids. V was pared by 9 bases and J by 1 base, with 8 bases of the junction left unmatched. From germline, CDR1 is MNHEY and CDR2 SMNVEV (reference sequence). This CDR3 reads CASSRQGENTEAFF. The CDR3 DNA follows: TGTGCCAGTTCCCGACAGGGCGAGAACACTGAAGCTTTCTTT.

V gene TRBV7-3 combines with J gene TRBJ2-2; 8 nucleotides align to TRBD2. Germline CDR1 is SGHTA and CDR2 is FQGTGA. This CDR3 spans 17 amino acids. Trimming cost V 4 bases and J 7 bases; bases outside gene matches: 14. The CDR3, as DNA: TGTGCCAGCAGCTCCCGGGGAGGAGCGGGAGTTCACGGGGAGCTGTTTTTT. Its protein product is CASSSRGGAGVHGELFF.

The V and J genes are TRBV12-3 or TRBV12-4 and TRBJ1-2; 12 positions match TRBD1. This CDR3 has 13 residues. Germline trimming cut 5 bases from V and 8 bases from J; bases unmatched to any gene: 3. The CDR3, as DNA: TGTGCCAGCAGTACCGGGACAGGGGGCGGCTACACCTTC. This codes for CASSTGTGGGYTF.

V and J are TRBV11-2 and TRBJ1-1; TRBD1 matches 7 bases. CDR1 SGHAT and CDR2 FQNNGV come from the germline V gene. The J segment lost 0 bases and the V segment lost 1 base, leaving 11 bases of the junction unmatched. The CDR3 totals 18 residues. CDR3 coding DNA: TGTGCCAGCAGCTTAGTGCTACCCGGGGGACAGTTGAACACTGAAGCTTTCTTT. Amino acid sequence: CASSLVLPGGQLNTEAFF.

The rearrangement uses TRBV7-2 and TRBJ1-5; 11 bases fit TRBD1. The CDR3 totals 16 residues. Germline trimming cut 4 bases from V and 5 bases from J; bases unmatched to any gene: 7. In germline, CDR1 is SGHTA, CDR2 FQGNSA. The CDR3 loop reads CASSSGQGAGYQPQHF. CDR3 nucleotides: TGTGCCAGCAGCTCAGGACAGGGGGCAGGATATCAGCCCCAGCATTTT.

A few counts support this clone. V gene TRBV27 combines with J gene TRBJ1-1, with a weak D call TRBD1 (5 bases). The CDR3 extends over 13 amino acids. V lost 2 bases to trimming and J lost 1 base, with 5 bases between them. Germline CDR1 and CDR2: MNHEY and SMNVEV (reference sequence). This CDR3 is CASSLQGNTEAFF. The CDR3 DNA follows: TGTGCCAGCAGTTTACAGGGGAACACTGAAGCTTTCTTT.

This clone was seen just once. The chain recombines TRBV28 with TRBJ2-5; D is ambiguous. Per germline, CDR1 MDHEN and CDR2 SYDVKM. The CDR3 extends over 13 amino acids. V was pared by 4 bases and J by 1 base, with 7 bases between. The CDR3 coding sequence is TGTGCCAGCAGTTGGCGCGGCCAAGAGACCCAGTACTTC. Translation: CASSWRGQETQYF.